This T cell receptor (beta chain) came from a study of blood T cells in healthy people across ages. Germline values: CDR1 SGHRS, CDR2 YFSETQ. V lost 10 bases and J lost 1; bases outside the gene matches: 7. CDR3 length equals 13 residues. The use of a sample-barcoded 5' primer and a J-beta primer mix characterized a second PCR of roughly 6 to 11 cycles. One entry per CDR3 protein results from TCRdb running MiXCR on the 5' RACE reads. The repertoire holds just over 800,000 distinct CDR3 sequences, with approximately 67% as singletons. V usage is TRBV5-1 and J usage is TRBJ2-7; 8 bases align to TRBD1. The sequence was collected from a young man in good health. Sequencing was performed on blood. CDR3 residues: CAGTWDRSYEQYF. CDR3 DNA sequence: TGCGCCGGCACCTGGGACAGGTCCTACGAGCAGTACTTC. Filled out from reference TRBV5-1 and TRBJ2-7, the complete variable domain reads KAGVTQTPRYLIKTRGQQVTLSCSPISGHRSVSWYQQTPGQGLQFLFEYFSETQRNKGNFPGRFSGRQFSNSRSEMNVSTLELGDSALYLCAGTWDRSYEQYFGPGTRLTVT.